This TCR beta chain was captured by sequencing in a study of OX40 agonist ivuxolimab in advanced cancers. Study in general: Among those enrolled, mean age was 60 years (range about 20 to 79) and 75% to 85% were male. Study-wide results and limits: The study observed clonal expansion of CD4+ and CD8+ blood T cells by week 6 at 0.1 to 3.0 mg/kg. On average, CD8+ T cells had more expanded clones than CD4+.

V shed 3 bases and J shed 0 bases, with 9 bases lying between them. Germline V gives CDR1 KGHSH, CDR2 LQKENI. The CDR3 spans 15 residues. A word on this clone: The antigen is not known.

Measured with immunoSEQ multiplex PCR; TCRdb has only the in-frame clones, and not every one. This table has 81,000 or so clones, approximately 90% appearing once. This sample comprised CD4+ or CD8+ T cells sorted from blood, obtained in a trial of the OX40 agonist ivuxolimab. This clonotype originated in an adult with an advanced solid tumor such as melanoma, head and neck, liver or kidney cancer. V gene TRBV18 combines with J gene TRBJ2-1, with D hard to call. Here the CDR3 reads CASSPMESSYNEQFF. Here the CDR3 DNA reads TGTGCCAGCTCACCGATGGAGAGCTCCTACAATGAGCAGTTCTTC.